This record covers a single TCR beta chain. This record belongs to a study of blood T cell repertoires in COVID-19. For the study at large: COVID-19 samples from acute and convalescent phases originated in the United States, Italy and Spain. From T cells, B-cell-depleted T cells, or PBMCs came the material, which was cDNA or gDNA.

The CDR3 totals 15 residues. The V end was cut by 4 bases, the J end by 1 base, with 13 bases between. Germline assignment: CDR1 SGHVS and CDR2 FQNEAQ. Authors' processing steps: Reference gene primer amplification gave estimated nucleated cell counts. Assay used: immunoSEQ multiplex PCR; TCRdb lists only in-frame clones, some missing. V and J calls and clone size follow that table, whereas D and trimming were derived from the DNA. Here the sample spans tens of thousands of clones, 90% being singletons. Sequencing used peripheral blood. The TCR originated in a man in his fifties or sixties with acute or convalescent COVID-19. V usage is TRBV7-8 and J usage is TRBJ1-1, with a possible D match to TRBD1 (5 bases). The CDR3 sequence: CASSYWTRTNTEAFF. In nucleotides, the CDR3 is TGTGCCAGCAGCTACTGGACACGAACGAACACTGAAGCTTTCTTT.